This TCR beta chain was recorded in a study of radiotherapy plus CTLA-4 blockade in lung cancer. Ipilimumab CTLA-4 blockade and focal radiation were given to patients with chemo-refractory metastatic non-small-cell lung cancer. The data were produced by immunoSEQ multiplex PCR, yet TCRdb's version contains in-frame clones alone and is incomplete. This table holds 40,000 to 45,000 clones, around 75% found once. The germline CDR1 and CDR2 sequences are SGHTA and FQGTGA. Deletions cut 4 bases from V and 4 bases from J, with 10 bases between. The CDR3 is made up of 14 amino acids. This sequence originates from a human donor with non-small cell lung cancer who had stable disease on radiotherapy plus ipilimumab. The specimen comprised peripheral blood, sampled from a patient treated with radiotherapy plus ipilimumab. This chain joins TRBV7-3 and TRBJ2-2; the D gene is possibly TRBD2 (5 bases). The chain's CDR3 is CASSSTDSTGELFF. The CDR3 DNA reads as TGTGCCAGCAGCTCGACGGACTCCACCGGGGAGCTGTTTTTT.